This TCR beta chain was documented in a study of blood T cells in healthy people across ages. A second about 7 to 12 cycle PCR used barcoded and J-beta primers. MiXCR, applied by TCRdb to the 5' RACE reads, yields one record per CDR3 protein. The data hold some 850,000 distinct CDR3 sequences, with under 30% observed a single time. In the case of this clonotype: Its antigen remains unknown.

Per individual sample, total RNA of at least 5 micrograms was extracted. Overall study findings and caveats: Whereas aged donors had fewer naive CD4+ cells, long-lived donors had more of them and higher diversity. TCR beta diversity, measured per million T cells, fell in a roughly linear way with age.

Trimming removed 3 bases from V and 3 bases from J, with 9 bases in between. CDR3 length: 12 amino acids. CDR1 is DFQATT, CDR2 SNEGSKA, per germline (reference sequence). A further study also used this sample, focusing on T cells of mothers and their children. As that study records: Reverse transcription into cDNA received all extracted RNA, at around 1.5 ug per 15 ul.

The chain has TRBV20-1 and TRBJ2-7; D perhaps matches TRBD1 (6 bases). The sequence derives from a boy between 5 and 17 years old in good health. The specimen was blood. CDR3 amino acids: CSASQGIYEQYF. CDR3 DNA sequence: TGCAGTGCTAGCCAGGGGATCTACGAGCAGTACTTC.